This T cell receptor (beta chain) was retrieved from a study of T-cell reconstitution after alpha-beta-depleted transplantation in children. Unique molecular identifiers were incorporated when the TCRbeta library was constructed. Using its own MiXCR run on the PCR reads, TCRdb lists one record per CDR3 protein. The table has a few hundred thousand distinct CDR3 sequences, about a tenth seen once. This clonotype was found many times. The source of this sequence is a human donor who donated a stem cell graft to a child with acute lymphoblastic leukemia. The material was PBMCs from the stem cell graft donor, obtained from the stem cell graft.

CDR3 in amino acids: CASTLGMGTEAFF. In DNA form, the CDR3 reads TGTGCCAGCACCCTTGGTATGGGGACTGAAGCTTTCTTT. This sequence joins TRBV27 and TRBJ1-1; D call uncertain. CDR3 length: 13 amino acids. Germline V gene data show CDR1 as MNHEY and CDR2 as SMNVEV (reference sequence). V was cut by 7 bases and J by 5 bases, with 14 bases left in between.